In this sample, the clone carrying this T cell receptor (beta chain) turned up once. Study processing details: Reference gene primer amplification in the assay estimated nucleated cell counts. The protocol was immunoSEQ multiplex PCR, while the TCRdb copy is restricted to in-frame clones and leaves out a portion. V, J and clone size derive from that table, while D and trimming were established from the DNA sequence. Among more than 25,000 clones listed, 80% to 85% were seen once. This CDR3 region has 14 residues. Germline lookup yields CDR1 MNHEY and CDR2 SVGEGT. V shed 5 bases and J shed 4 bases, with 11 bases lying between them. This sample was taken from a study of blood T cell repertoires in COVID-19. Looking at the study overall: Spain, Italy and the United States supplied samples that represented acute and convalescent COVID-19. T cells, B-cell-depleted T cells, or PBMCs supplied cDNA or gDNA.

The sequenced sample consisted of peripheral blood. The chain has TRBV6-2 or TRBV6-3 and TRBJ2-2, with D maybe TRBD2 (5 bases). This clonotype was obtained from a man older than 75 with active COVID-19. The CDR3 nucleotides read TGTGCCAGCAGTCTGTTCGGGGTCACCGGGGAGCTGTTTTTT. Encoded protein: CASSLFGVTGELFF.